The 2 T cell receptor beta chains below come from one sample, sequenced in a study of patients and donors after allogeneic stem cell transplantation. TCRdb re-called the RT-PCR reads with MiXCR, one entry per CDR3 protein. The repertoire holds roughly 880,000 distinct CDR3 sequences, with roughly 17% as singletons. The material sequenced was blood, either unsorted or a sorted T cell fraction (not recorded which). The source is a human donor who was either an allogeneic HSCT recipient or a stem cell or donor lymphocyte infusion donor (not recorded which). It is not recorded whose cells these are; they may come from a transplant donor.

This clonotype was seen ten or more times. This CDR3 reads CASSKPGQGGNEQFF. DNA for the CDR3: TGTGCCAGCAGTAAACCGGGACAGGGAGGGAATGAGCAGTTCTTC. This sequence joins TRBV6-1 and TRBJ2-1, with TRBD1 matching over 9 bases. Germline assignment: CDR1 MNHNS and CDR2 SASEGT. With 5 bases clipped from V and 7 bases from J, the junction kept 9 bases outside the gene matches. The CDR3 spans 15 residues.

This clonotype was counted between two and nine times. In nucleotides, the CDR3 is TGTGCCAGCAGCTCCACCGGGACAGGGGCTAACTATGGCTACACCTTC. Translated: CASSSTGTGANYGYTF. This rearrangement joins TRBV5-6 to TRBJ1-2; 10 bases align to TRBD1. Germline V gene sequence: CDR1 SGHDT, CDR2 YYEEEE. Unmatched junction bases numbered 5, after V lost 3 bases and J lost 0 bases. This CDR3 has 16 residues.